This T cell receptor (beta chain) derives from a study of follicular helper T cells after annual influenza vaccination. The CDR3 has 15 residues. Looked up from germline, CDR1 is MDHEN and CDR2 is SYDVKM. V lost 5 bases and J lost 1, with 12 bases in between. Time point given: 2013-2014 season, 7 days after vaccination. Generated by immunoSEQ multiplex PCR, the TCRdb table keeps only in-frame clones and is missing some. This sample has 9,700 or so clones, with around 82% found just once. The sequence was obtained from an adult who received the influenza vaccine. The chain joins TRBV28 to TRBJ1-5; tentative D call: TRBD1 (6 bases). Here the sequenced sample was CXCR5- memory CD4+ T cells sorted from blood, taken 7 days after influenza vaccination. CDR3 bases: TGTGCCAGCAGTATGGGACAAATAAGCAATCAGCCCCAGCATTTT. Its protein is CASSMGQISNQPQHF.